This T cell receptor (beta chain) was identified during a study of T-cell memory formation after mild COVID-19 listed by TCRdb under 2021. Turning to the overall study: TCR sequence clusters from the two donors were largely donor specific. In a couple of donors, T-cell clones that expanded and contracted after mild COVID-19 were tracked by sequencing TCRalpha and TCRbeta repertoires over time. Two young, previously healthy adult volunteers, one female and one male, were included in the cohort.

Concerning this clonotype itself: Its antigen is not yet known. It has no much larger one-base neighbor in the sample; base qualities were not kept.

Ficoll-Paque density gradient centrifugation was used to isolate PBMCs. CDR1 SGHAT and CDR2 FQNNGV were looked up in the germline V gene. Reading from cysteine to phenylalanine, the CDR3 counts 16 amino acids. Left in the record is the CDR3 DNA by itself, 48 bases read in frame from the first base. Germline trimming amounts to 6 bases on V and 0 bases on J, with 4 as the count of junction bases outside the gene matches. TCRdb names Illumina NovaSeq 6000 as the instrument used. TCRalpha and TCRbeta cDNA libraries were built by 5'RACE with constant-segment primers, adding sample barcodes and unique molecular identifiers. RNA was extracted from every sample with Trizol reagent. Libraries were amplified in two PCR steps, with a second sample barcode and Illumina TruSeq adapters added in the second step. Sequencing of the libraries was done on an Illumina NovaSeq, producing 2 x 150 bp paired-end reads. Per the authors' processing: With migec v1.2.7, reads were demultiplexed and then collapsed into UMI-guided consensus sequences. Using mixcr v2.1.11, UMI consensuses were aligned to TRA and TRB V and J templates and then assembled into clonotypes. Clonotypes were classified as expanded or contracted when called significant by both edgeR and NoisET, with noise models trained on biological replicates. For edgeR calls, the cutoffs were a false discovery rate-adjusted p below 0.01 and a log2 fold-change threshold of 1. As an exploratory analysis of dynamics, PCA with hierarchical clustering was applied to max-normalized trajectories of the 1000 most abundant clonotypes. The CD4 or CD8 phenotype of responding clones was assigned using the separately sequenced CD4+ and CD8+ repertoires. In TCRdb, the public reads were trimmed at Q25 with fastp and aligned with MiXCR, with productive beta chains retained. For every CDR3 protein sequence, its rows merge into one entry that carries the most common genes and DNA. The V and J calls follow TCRdb's processing rather than the paper's. The sample records approximately 350,000 distinct CDR3 sequences, 25% to 30% of which are singletons. Roughly 12% of the sample is in the top ten clones.

Results the study describes overall, beyond this receptor: Some responding clones were found in pre-infection memory, which suggests that pre-existing cross-reactive memory T cells took part in the SARS-CoV-2 response. The second-wave clones that peaked on day 37 were not confirmed to be SARS-CoV-2 specific. The study covered only two mild cases, and larger cohorts including severe cases with pre-infection samples were considered necessary. Clones contracting from day 15 to 85 had balanced CD4/CD8 phenotypes, while a second wave expanding from day 15 to 37 was biased towards CD4+. Contracting CD4+ clones were located mainly in the CM and EM memory subsets, whereas CD8+ clones were found to be enriched in EMRA.

The TCR was taken from an adult woman who had mild COVID-19 (a few samples of this study predate the infection). The sample titles of this study are shuffled in the database, so cell type and time point are left out; the donor was told from shared clones. What was sequenced was PBMCs or a T cell subset sorted from them (not recorded which). The chain joins TRBV11-2 to TRBJ2-3; TRBD2 agrees with 12 junctional bases. The nucleotide sequence reads as follows: TGTGCCAGCAGGCCCGGACTAGCGGGAAGCACAGATACGCAGTATTTT. Its translation reads: CASRPGLAGSTDTQYF.